Presented here are 14 T cell receptor beta chains from one specimen sequenced in a study of blood T cell repertoires in COVID-19. The table came from immunoSEQ multiplex PCR; TCRdb's copy has only in-frame clones and leaves some out. The sample includes over 200,000 clones, 80% to 90% seen only once; the top ten take roughly 3.7%. The sequencing sample was made of PBMCs or T cells enriched from blood (not recorded which). Receptors were obtained from a young woman who had been exposed to COVID-19.

This chain links TRBV29-1 with TRBJ1-1; tentative D call: TRBD1 (5 bases). The CDR3 runs 13 residues. Per germline, CDR1 SQVTM and CDR2 ANQGSEA. Trimming took 3 bases from V and 4 from J, leaving 12 bases between them. CDR3 bases: TGCAGCGTTGAGCGACAGTTAGGCACTGAAGCTTTCTTT. Its translation is CSVERQLGTEAFF.

This chain joins TRBV7-9 and TRBJ2-3; D remains unclear. The CDR3 is 15 amino acids. Trimming left V 2 bases short and J 4 bases short, with 13 bases between. CDR1 and CDR2 (germline): SEHNR, FQNEAQ (reference sequence). The CDR3, as DNA: TGTGCCAGCAGCTTAAGGTTAGCCGGCGCAGATACGCAGTATTTT. This codes for CASSLRLAGADTQYF.

The J gene is TRBJ2-3, the V gene TRBV7-2, with a weak D call TRBD2 (6 bases). This CDR3 spans 15 amino acids. CDR1 is SGHTA and CDR2 is FQGNSA in the germline V gene. V shed 4 bases and J shed 1 base, with 12 bases lying between them. The DNA for the CDR3 is TGTGCCAGCAGCTCGGGAGTGTCACGCACAGATACGCAGTATTTT. Residues: CASSSGVSRTDTQYF.

The chain is built from TRBV27 and TRBJ2-3; 12 nucleotides line up with TRBD2. Per the germline V gene, CDR1 is MNHEY and CDR2 is SMNVEV (reference sequence). V lost 6 bases and J lost 9; bases outside the gene matches: 13. This CDR3 is 16 amino acids long. CDR3 sequence (DNA): TGTGCCAGCAGCCCGAGACTAGCGGGAGCCGTGGGGACGCAGTATTTT. It specifies CASSPRLAGAVGTQYF.

The gene calls are TRBV27 and TRBJ1-5; TRBD1 matches at 9 bases. This CDR3 is built from 14 residues. Germline CDR1 and CDR2: MNHEY and SMNVEV (reference sequence). With V trimmed by 6 bases and J by 9 bases, 9 bases remained unmatched. This CDR3 reads CASSPGTGTLPQHF. In DNA form, the CDR3 reads TGTGCCAGCAGCCCCGGGACAGGGACATTGCCCCAGCATTTT.

A few counts support this clone. This chain joins TRBV2 and TRBJ1-4; D gene unclear. Trimming removed 6 bases from V and 10 bases from J, with 15 bases in between. Looked up from germline, CDR1 is SNHLY and CDR2 is FYNNEI. This CDR3 has 13 amino acids. In DNA, the CDR3 is TGTGCCAGCAGACCCCGGGATCTAGGAAAACTGTTTTTT. Translation gives CASRPRDLGKLFF.

The chain combines TRBV5-6 with TRBJ2-1; 7 nucleotides agree with TRBD2. V shed 0 bases and J 1 base; nucleotides not matched to a gene: 7. Germline CDR1 is SGHDT and CDR2 is YYEEEE. This CDR3 is 17 amino acids long. CDR3 region: CASSLASGTVSYNEQFF. CDR3 bases: TGTGCCAGCAGCTTGGCCAGCGGGACCGTATCCTACAATGAGCAGTTCTTC.

The V gene is TRBV15, the J gene TRBJ2-1; TRBD2 aligns across 11 bases. The germline CDR1 and CDR2 sequences are LNHNV and YYDKDF (reference sequence). CDR3 length: 17 residues. With V trimmed by 3 bases and J by 9 bases, 13 bases remained unmatched. The CDR3 nucleotides read TGTGCCACCAGCAGTACTAGCGGGAGCTCCCCCCGCGTTGAGCAGTTCTTC. Translated: CATSSTSGSSPRVEQFF. Combining the CDR3 with reference TRBV15 and TRBJ2-1 gives the whole variable domain DAMVIQNPRYQVTQFGKPVTLSCSQTLNHNVMYWYQQKSSQAPKLLFHYYDKDFNNEADTPDNFQSRRPNTSFCFLDIRSPGLGDTAMYLCATSSTSGSSPRVEQFFGPGTRLTVL.

This chain connects TRBV27 to TRBJ1-4; 9 bases line up with TRBD1. The germline gives CDR1 MNHEY, CDR2 SMNVEV (reference sequence). Losses at the gene ends were 5 bases for V and 8 bases for J; bases not matched to a gene: 15. The CDR3 totals 17 residues. The CDR3 here is CASSTGTGLTLGEKLFF. The CDR3 DNA follows: TGTGCCAGCAGTACCGGGACAGGGTTAACATTAGGGGAAAAACTGTTTTTT.

The chain has TRBV6-5 and TRBJ2-1; TRBD2 aligns across 13 bases. Trimming cost V 6 bases and J 9 bases; bases outside gene matches: 5. CDR1 and CDR2 from the germline V gene are MNHEY and SVGAGI. This CDR3 has 14 residues. The CDR3 bases are TGTGCCAGCAGCCGGGGACTAGCGGGATTTGAGCAGTTCTTC. The encoded protein is CASSRGLAGFEQFF.

The rearrangement joins TRBV2 to TRBJ1-5; D is undetermined. From germline, CDR1 is SNHLY and CDR2 FYNNEI. This CDR3 is built from 13 residues. The ends were cut back, 7 bases at V and 5 bases at J, with 12 bases in the middle. CDR3 loop: CASKESRDQPQHF. The CDR3 region has the DNA TGTGCCAGCAAGGAGTCGAGAGATCAGCCCCAGCATTTT.

The chain employs TRBV6-5 and TRBJ1-1; tentatively, D is TRBD1 (6 bases). V was trimmed by 5 bases and J by 3 bases, leaving 10 bases between them. Germline V gene sequence: CDR1 MNHEY, CDR2 SVGAGI. This CDR3 has 13 residues. The DNA of the CDR3 is TGTGCCAGCAGTCCAACAGGGTACACTGAAGCTTTCTTT. It specifies CASSPTGYTEAFF.

The gene calls are TRBV11-2 and TRBJ2-3, with D possibly matching TRBD1 (6 bases). The V end was cut by 1 base, the J end by 2 bases, with 10 bases between. Per the germline V gene, CDR1 is SGHAT and CDR2 is FQNNGV. This CDR3 has 15 residues. As DNA, the CDR3 is TGTGCCAGCAGCTTAGGAAGGACAGCCACAGATACGCAGTATTTT. It codes for CASSLGRTATDTQYF.

The chain combines TRBV18 with TRBJ2-1; D not resolved. V gave up 1 base and J gave up 2 bases, with 6 bases separating them. CDR1 is KGHSH and CDR2 is LQKENI in the germline V gene. The CDR3 extends over 14 amino acids. For the CDR3, the DNA is TGTGCCAGCTCACCACTTACTACCTACAATGAGCAGTTCTTC. Amino acids: CASSPLTTYNEQFF.